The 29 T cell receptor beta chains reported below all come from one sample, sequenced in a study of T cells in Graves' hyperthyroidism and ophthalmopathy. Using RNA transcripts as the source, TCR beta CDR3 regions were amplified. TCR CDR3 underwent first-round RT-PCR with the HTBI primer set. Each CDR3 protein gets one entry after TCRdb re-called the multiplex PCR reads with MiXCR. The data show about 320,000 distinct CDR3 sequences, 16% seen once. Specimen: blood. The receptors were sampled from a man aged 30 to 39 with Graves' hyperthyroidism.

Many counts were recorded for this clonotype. The chain's CDR3 is CASSEHPVPDTQYF. CDR3 in DNA: TGTGCCAGCAGTGAACACCCCGTCCCAGATACGCAGTATTTT. This rearrangement joins TRBV2 to TRBJ2-3; D not certain. V was trimmed by 2 bases and J by 4 bases, leaving 10 bases between them. This CDR3 is built from 14 residues. Germline loops: CDR1 SNHLY, CDR2 FYNNEI.

CDR3 nucleotide sequence: TGTGCCAGCACCCGGGGTAGGGGCCTCGGATACACTGAAGCTTTCTTT. This codes for CASTRGRGLGYTEAFF. The chain uses TRBV11-2 and TRBJ1-1; tentatively, D is TRBD1 (5 bases). The CDR3 length is 16 residues. The germline gives CDR1 SGHAT, CDR2 FQNNGV. V dropped 7 bases and J dropped 3 bases, with 21 bases sitting between them.

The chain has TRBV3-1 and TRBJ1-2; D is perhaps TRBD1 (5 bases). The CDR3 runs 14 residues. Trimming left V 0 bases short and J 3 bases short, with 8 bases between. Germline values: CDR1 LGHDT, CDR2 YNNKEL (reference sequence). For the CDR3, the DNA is TGTGCCAGCAGCCAAGATACAGGCCACTATGGCTACACCTTC. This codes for CASSQDTGHYGYTF.

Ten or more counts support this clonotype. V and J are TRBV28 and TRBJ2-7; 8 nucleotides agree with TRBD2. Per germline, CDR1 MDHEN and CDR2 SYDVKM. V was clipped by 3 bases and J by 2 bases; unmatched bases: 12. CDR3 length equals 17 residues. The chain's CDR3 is CASSFQEGAGAAYEQYF. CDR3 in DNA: TGTGCCAGCAGTTTCCAAGAGGGAGCGGGAGCGGCCTACGAGCAGTACTTC.

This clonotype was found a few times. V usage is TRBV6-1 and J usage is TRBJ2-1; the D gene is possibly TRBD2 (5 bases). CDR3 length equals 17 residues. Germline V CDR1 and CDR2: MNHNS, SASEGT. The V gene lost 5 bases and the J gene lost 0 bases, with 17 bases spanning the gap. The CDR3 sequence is CASSLLWRISSYNEQFF. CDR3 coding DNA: TGTGCCAGCAGTCTCCTATGGAGGATAAGCTCCTACAATGAGCAGTTCTTC.

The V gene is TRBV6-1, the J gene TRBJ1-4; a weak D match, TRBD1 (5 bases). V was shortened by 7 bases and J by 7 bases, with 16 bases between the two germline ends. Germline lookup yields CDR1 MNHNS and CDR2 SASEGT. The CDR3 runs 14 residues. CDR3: CASTSMGEGEKLFF. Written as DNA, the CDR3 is TGTGCCAGCACCTCGATGGGGGAGGGTGAAAAACTGTTTTTT.

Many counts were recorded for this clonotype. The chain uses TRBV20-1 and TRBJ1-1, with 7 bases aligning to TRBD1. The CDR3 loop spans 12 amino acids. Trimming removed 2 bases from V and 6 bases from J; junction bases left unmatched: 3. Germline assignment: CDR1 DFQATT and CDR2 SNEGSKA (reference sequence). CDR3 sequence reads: CSARQGGPEAFF. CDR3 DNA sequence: TGCAGTGCTAGACAGGGGGGCCCTGAAGCTTTCTTT.

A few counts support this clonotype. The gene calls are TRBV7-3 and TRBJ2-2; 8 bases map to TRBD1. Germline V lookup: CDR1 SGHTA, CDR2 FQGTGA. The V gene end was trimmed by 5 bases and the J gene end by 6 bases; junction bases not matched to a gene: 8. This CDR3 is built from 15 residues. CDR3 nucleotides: TGTGCCAGCAGCCGGACAGGGTCCCCCCCCGGGGAGCTGTTTTTT. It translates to CASSRTGSPPGELFF.

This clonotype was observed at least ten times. In DNA, the CDR3 is TGTGCCAGCAGTTTATATCGGGGCCCGGAGACCCAGTACTTC. Amino acid sequence: CASSLYRGPETQYF. This chain uses TRBV28 with TRBJ2-5, with D perhaps matching TRBD1 or TRBD2 (5 bases each). V dropped 1 base and J dropped 5 bases, with 11 bases sitting between them. The CDR3 has 14 amino acids. Germline assignment: CDR1 MDHEN and CDR2 SYDVKM.

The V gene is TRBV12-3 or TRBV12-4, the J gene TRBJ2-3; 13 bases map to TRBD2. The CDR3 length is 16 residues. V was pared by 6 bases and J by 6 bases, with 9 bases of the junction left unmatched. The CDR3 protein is CASSSSGLAGVDTQYF. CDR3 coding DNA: TGTGCCAGCAGCTCCTCCGGACTAGCGGGAGTGGATACGCAGTATTTT.

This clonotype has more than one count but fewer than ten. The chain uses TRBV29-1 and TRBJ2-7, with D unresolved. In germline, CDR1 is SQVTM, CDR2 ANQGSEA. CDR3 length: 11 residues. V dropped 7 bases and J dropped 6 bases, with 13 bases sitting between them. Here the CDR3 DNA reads TGCAGCGCGGCCACTGCGATCGAGCAGTACTTC. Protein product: CSAATAIEQYF.

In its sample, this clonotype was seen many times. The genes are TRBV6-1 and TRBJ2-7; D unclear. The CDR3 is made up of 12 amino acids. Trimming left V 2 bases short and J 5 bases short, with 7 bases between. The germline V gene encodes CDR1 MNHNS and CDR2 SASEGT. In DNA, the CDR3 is TGTGCCAGCAGTGAAAGAAGGGACGAGCAGTACTTC. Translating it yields CASSERRDEQYF.

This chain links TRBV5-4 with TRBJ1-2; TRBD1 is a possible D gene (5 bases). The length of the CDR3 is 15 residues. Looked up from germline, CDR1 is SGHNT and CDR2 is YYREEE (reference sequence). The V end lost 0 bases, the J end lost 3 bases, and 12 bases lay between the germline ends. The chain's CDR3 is CASSLVWGSYYGYTF. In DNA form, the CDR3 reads TGTGCCAGCAGCTTGGTATGGGGCAGCTACTATGGCTACACCTTC.

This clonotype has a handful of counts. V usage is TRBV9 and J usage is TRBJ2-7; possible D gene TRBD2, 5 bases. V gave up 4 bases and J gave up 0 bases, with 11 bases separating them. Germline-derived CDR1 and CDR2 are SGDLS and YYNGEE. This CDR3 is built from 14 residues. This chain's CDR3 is CASSRGSGSYEQYF. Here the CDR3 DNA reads TGTGCCAGCAGCCGGGGATCCGGCTCCTACGAGCAGTACTTC.

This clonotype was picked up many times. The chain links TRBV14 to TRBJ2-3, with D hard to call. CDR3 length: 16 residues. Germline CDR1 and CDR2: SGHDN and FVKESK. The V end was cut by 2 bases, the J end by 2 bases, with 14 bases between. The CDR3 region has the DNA TGTGCCAGCAGCCAAACCCGGACGGTGCTCACAGATACGCAGTATTTT. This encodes CASSQTRTVLTDTQYF. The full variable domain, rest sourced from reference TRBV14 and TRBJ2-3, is EAGVTQFPSHSVIEKGQTVTLRCDPISGHDNLYWYRRVMGKEIKFLLHFVKESKQDESGMPNNRFLAERTGGTYSTLKVQPAELEDSGVYFCASSQTRTVLTDTQYFGPGTRLTVL.

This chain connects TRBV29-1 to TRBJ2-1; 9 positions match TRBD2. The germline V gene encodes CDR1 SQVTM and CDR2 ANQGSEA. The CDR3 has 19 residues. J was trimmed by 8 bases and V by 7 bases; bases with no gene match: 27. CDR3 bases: TGCAGCGCACGTCTGGGACAGCGTCCCGGTGGCGGGAGGGCGCATGAGCAGTTCTTC. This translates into CSARLGQRPGGGRAHEQFF.

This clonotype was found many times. As DNA, the CDR3 is TGTGCCAGCAGCTTAGGAGCGGGAGTGGGAGATACGCAGTATTTT. Protein sequence: CASSLGAGVGDTQYF. The chain has TRBV11-2 and TRBJ2-3; 8 bases fit TRBD2. J was trimmed by 5 bases and V by 1 base; bases with no gene match: 5. The CDR3 sequence is 15 residues long. Germline V gives CDR1 SGHAT, CDR2 FQNNGV.

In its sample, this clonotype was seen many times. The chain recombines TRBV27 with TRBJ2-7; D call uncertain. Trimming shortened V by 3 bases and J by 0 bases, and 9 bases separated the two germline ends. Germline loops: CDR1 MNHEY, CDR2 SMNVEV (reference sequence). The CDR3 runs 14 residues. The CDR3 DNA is TGTGCCAGCAGTTTGGAACAGAACTCCTACGAGCAGTACTTC. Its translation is CASSLEQNSYEQYF.

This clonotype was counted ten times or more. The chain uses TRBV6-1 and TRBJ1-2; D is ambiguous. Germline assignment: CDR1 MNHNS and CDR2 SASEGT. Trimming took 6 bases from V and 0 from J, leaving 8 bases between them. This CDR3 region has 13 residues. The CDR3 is CASRPGPNYGYTF. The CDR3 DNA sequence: TGTGCCAGCAGGCCCGGACCTAACTATGGCTACACCTTC.

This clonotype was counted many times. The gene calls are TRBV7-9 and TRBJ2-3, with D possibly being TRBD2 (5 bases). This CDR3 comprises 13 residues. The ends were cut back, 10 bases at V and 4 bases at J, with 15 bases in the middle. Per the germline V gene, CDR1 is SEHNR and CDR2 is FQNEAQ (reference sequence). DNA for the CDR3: TGTGCCACTACCTCGAGGGTGGCAGATACGCAGTATTTT. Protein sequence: CATTSRVADTQYF. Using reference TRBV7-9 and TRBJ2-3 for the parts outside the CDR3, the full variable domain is DTGVSQNPRHKITKRGQNVTFRCDPISEHNRLYWYRQTLGQGPEFLTYFQNEAQLEKSRLLSDRFSAERPKGSFSTLEIQRTEQGDSAMYLCATTSRVADTQYFGPGTRLTVL.

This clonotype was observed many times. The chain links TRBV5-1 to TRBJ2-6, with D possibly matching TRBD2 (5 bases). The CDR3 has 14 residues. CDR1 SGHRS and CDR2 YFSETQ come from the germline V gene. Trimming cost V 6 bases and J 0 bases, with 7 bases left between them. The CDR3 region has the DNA TGCGCCAGCAAGGAGGTCTCTGGGGCCAACGTCCTGACTTTC. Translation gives CASKEVSGANVLTF.

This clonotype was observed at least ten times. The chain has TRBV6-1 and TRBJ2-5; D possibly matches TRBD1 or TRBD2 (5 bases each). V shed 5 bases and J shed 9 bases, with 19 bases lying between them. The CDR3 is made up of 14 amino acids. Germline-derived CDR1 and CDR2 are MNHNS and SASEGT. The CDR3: CASSSGAWGGSQYF. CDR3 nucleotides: TGTGCCAGCAGTTCCGGGGCCTGGGGTGGGTCCCAGTACTTC.

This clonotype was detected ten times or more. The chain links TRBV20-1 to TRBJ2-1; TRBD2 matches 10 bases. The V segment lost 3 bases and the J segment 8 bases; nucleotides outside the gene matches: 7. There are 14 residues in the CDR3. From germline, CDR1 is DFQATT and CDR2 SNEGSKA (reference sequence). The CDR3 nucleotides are TGCAGTGCTAGTAGGGGACTAGCGTGGGATGAGCAGTTCTTC. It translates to CSASRGLAWDEQFF.

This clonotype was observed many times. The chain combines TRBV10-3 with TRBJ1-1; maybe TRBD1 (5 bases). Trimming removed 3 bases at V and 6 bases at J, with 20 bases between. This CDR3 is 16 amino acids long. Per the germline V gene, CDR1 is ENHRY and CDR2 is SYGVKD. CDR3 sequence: CAISDSPGSKGAEAFF. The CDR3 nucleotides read TGTGCCATCAGTGATTCCCCCGGTTCGAAAGGGGCTGAAGCTTTCTTT.

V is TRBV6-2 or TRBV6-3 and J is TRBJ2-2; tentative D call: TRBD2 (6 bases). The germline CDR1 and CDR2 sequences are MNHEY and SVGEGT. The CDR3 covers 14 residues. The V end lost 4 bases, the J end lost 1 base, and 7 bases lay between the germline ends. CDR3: CASSSGLNTGELFF. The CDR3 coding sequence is TGTGCCAGCAGTTCGGGACTGAACACCGGGGAGCTGTTTTTT.

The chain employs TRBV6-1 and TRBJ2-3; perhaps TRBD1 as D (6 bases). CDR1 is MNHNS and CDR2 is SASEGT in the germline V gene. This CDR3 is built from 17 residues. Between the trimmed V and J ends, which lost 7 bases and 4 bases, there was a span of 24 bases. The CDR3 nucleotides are TGTGCCAGCATCGGAGGACAGAGAACGTCTAGTGCAGATACGCAGTATTTT. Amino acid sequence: CASIGGQRTSSADTQYF.

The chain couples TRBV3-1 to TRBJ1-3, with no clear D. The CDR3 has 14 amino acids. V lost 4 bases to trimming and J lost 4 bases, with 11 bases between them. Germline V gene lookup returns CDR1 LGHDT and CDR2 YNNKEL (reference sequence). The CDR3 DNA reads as TGTGCCAGCAGCCCGAGGGATCGAGGAAACACCATATATTTT. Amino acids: CASSPRDRGNTIYF.

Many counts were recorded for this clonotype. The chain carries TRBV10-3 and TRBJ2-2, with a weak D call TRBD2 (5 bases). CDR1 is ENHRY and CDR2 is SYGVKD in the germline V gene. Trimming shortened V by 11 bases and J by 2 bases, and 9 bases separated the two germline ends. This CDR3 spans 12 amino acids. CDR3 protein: CASEANTGELFF. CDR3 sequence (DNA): TGTGCCTCGGAGGCCAACACCGGGGAGCTGTTTTTT.

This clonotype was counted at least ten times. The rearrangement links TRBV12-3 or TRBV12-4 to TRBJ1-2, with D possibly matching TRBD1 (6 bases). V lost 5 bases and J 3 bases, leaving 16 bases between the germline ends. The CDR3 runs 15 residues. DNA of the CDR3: TGTGCCAGCAGTCCGGACAGCCCAAGGGACTATGGCTACACCTTC. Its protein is CASSPDSPRDYGYTF.